The 19 T cell receptor beta chains presented below share a single source sample, sequenced in a study of blood T cell repertoires in COVID-19. Repertoires were generated with immunoSEQ multiplex PCR, while TCRdb's copy carries only in-frame clones and drops some. Among about 210,000 clones, approximately 85% were seen once, and the ten largest hold 5.1%. Specimen: peripheral blood. These receptors were taken from a man aged 45 to 65 with COVID-19, enrolled during active disease.

V and J are TRBV5-1 and TRBJ1-5; D is ambiguous. CDR3 size: 16 residues. V lost 4 bases and J lost 7, with 21 bases in between. Per the germline V gene, CDR1 is SGHRS and CDR2 is YFSETQ. DNA of the CDR3: TGCGCCAGCAGCCCCCTCGGGAGCCGGGGAGGGCAGCCCCAGCATTTT. As protein: CASSPLGSRGGQPQHF.

The sample holds a few counts of this clone. The rearrangement links TRBV5-4 to TRBJ2-7; D might be TRBD2 (6 bases). Germline V gives CDR1 SGHNT, CDR2 YYREEE (reference sequence). The CDR3 has 12 amino acids. The ends were cut back, 6 bases at V and 7 bases at J, with 14 bases in the middle. In DNA, the CDR3 is TGTGCCAGCACCATGGGGGGTAGGGAGCAGTACTTC. It encodes CASTMGGREQYF. The full variable domain, its missing parts supplied by reference TRBV5-4 and TRBJ2-7, is ETGVTQSPTHLIKTRGQQVTLRCSSQSGHNTVSWYQQALGQGPQFIFQYYREEENGRGNFPPRFSGLQFPNYSSELNVNALELDDSALYLCASTMGGREQYFGPGTRLTVT.

The rearrangement joins TRBV29-1 to TRBJ1-4, with 7 positions matching TRBD1. Per germline, CDR1 SQVTM and CDR2 ANQGSEA. V gave up 3 bases and J gave up 3 bases; unmatched junction bases: 10. This CDR3 has 16 residues. As DNA, the CDR3 is TGCAGCGTTGACTCGAGTCTCCAGGGGGCTAATGAAAAACTGTTTTTT. Protein: CSVDSSLQGANEKLFF.

This rearrangement joins TRBV29-1 to TRBJ2-1; 12 positions match TRBD2. Germline V gene data show CDR1 as SQVTM and CDR2 as ANQGSEA. Losses at the gene ends were 4 bases for V and 8 bases for J; bases not matched to a gene: 9. CDR3 size: 15 residues. The CDR3 DNA follows: TGCAGCGTTGCCCGACTAGCGGGGGAGGGGGATGAGCAGTTCTTC. Protein sequence: CSVARLAGEGDEQFF.

The CDR3 nucleotides are TGTGCCAGCCGGGGGGGCAGAGCCGGGGAGCTGTTTTTT. Translating it yields CASRGGRAGELFF. This sequence joins TRBV7-3 and TRBJ2-2, with 8 bases that match TRBD2. This CDR3 comprises 13 residues. With V trimmed by 8 bases and J by 6 bases, 5 bases remained unmatched. CDR1 is SGHTA and CDR2 is FQGTGA in the germline V gene. Looking up the rest from reference TRBV7-3 and TRBJ2-2 gives the full variable domain: GAGVSQTPSNKVTEKGKYVELRCDPISGHTALYWYRQSLGQGPEFLIYFQGTGAADDSGLPNDRFFAVRPEGSVSTLKIQRTERGDSAVYLCASRGGRAGELFFGEGSRLTVL.

This clone was seen a handful of times. The chain couples TRBV5-4 to TRBJ1-2, with D unresolved. The CDR3 runs 13 residues. Germline CDR1 SGHNT, CDR2 YYREEE (reference sequence). The V gene lost 0 bases and the J gene lost 4 bases, with 7 bases spanning the gap. The chain's CDR3 is CASSLDEFYGYTF. CDR3 bases: TGTGCCAGCAGCTTGGACGAGTTCTATGGCTACACCTTC.

The chain joins TRBV2 to TRBJ2-2; 9 nucleotides match TRBD1. CDR3 length: 13 residues. J gave up 6 bases and V 10 bases, and 6 bases lay outside the gene matches. Looked up from germline, CDR1 is SNHLY and CDR2 is FYNNEI. The CDR3 bases are TGTGCCACCCGACAGGGGGTCGCCGGGGAGCTGTTTTTT. It is translated as CATRQGVAGELFF.

The genes are TRBV2 and TRBJ1-4; no clear D gene. V was clipped by 4 bases and J by 6 bases, with 15 bases between them. Germline loops: CDR1 SNHLY, CDR2 FYNNEI. The CDR3 runs 15 residues. CDR3 nucleotide sequence: TGTGCCAGCAGTGCAAAACGTACGAGCTATGAAAAACTGTTTTTT. Amino acid sequence: CASSAKRTSYEKLFF.

The V and J genes are TRBV15 and TRBJ1-4; D uncertain. Trimming cost V 5 bases and J 8 bases, with 18 bases left between them. The CDR3 consists of 15 residues. Germline loops: CDR1 LNHNV, CDR2 YYDKDF (reference sequence). CDR3 sequence: CATSAVLRLSEKLFF. CDR3 sequence (DNA): TGTGCCACCAGCGCAGTATTGAGGTTATCCGAAAAACTGTTTTTT. Looking up the rest from reference TRBV15 and TRBJ1-4 gives the full variable domain: DAMVIQNPRYQVTQFGKPVTLSCSQTLNHNVMYWYQQKSSQAPKLLFHYYDKDFNNEADTPDNFQSRRPNTSFCFLDIRSPGLGDTAMYLCATSAVLRLSEKLFFGSGTQLSVL.

The V gene is TRBV3-1 (or the pseudogene TRBV3-2), the J gene TRBJ2-2; 8 nucleotides agree with TRBD2. V lost 1 base, J lost 0 bases, and 7 bases stayed unmatched. Germline assignment: CDR1 LGHDT and CDR2 YNNKEL (reference sequence). CDR3 length equals 18 residues. DNA for the CDR3: TGTGCCAGCAGCCAAGGCCCGGGACTAGGGACGAACACCGGGGAGCTGTTTTTT. This sequence encodes CASSQGPGLGTNTGELFF.

This chain links TRBV6-5 with TRBJ1-2; 7 bases fit TRBD1. Trimming took 6 bases from V and 2 from J; bases not matched to a gene: 3. The CDR3 has 13 amino acids. In germline, CDR1 is MNHEY, CDR2 SVGAGI. CDR3 nucleotide sequence: TGTGCCAGCAGGAAACAGGGGAACTATGGCTACACCTTC. It translates to CASRKQGNYGYTF.

This clone was detected only a few times. J is TRBJ1-6 and V is TRBV19, with TRBD1 identical over 7 bases. CDR3 length: 15 residues. J gave up 9 bases and V 5 bases, and 10 bases lay outside the gene matches. Germline V gene lookup returns CDR1 LNHDA and CDR2 SQIVND (reference sequence). CDR3 loop: CASSVQTGDGSPLHF. The CDR3 bases are TGTGCCAGTAGTGTCCAAACAGGGGATGGTTCACCCCTCCACTTT.

A few counts support this clone. This chain joins TRBV4-1 and TRBJ2-7; D may be TRBD2 (5 bases). CDR1 is MGHRA and CDR2 is YSYEKL in the germline V gene. V was trimmed by 1 base and J by 5 bases, leaving 9 bases between them. The CDR3 totals 13 residues. CDR3 DNA sequence: TGCGCCAGCAGCCAAGGCCCCGGGAACGAGCAGTACTTC. Translating gives CASSQGPGNEQYF.

Here the CDR3 reads CASSTRAGGTDTQYF. In nucleotides, the CDR3 is TGTGCCAGCAGTACTCGAGCGGGGGGCACAGATACGCAGTATTTT. This rearrangement joins TRBV6-5 to TRBJ2-3, with 8 bases aligning to TRBD2. The CDR3 length is 15 residues. Per the germline V gene, CDR1 is MNHEY and CDR2 is SVGAGI. V was pared by 5 bases and J by 1 base, with 5 bases of the junction left unmatched.

The chain recombines TRBV3-1 (or the pseudogene TRBV3-2) with TRBJ2-5; D may be TRBD2 (6 bases). The germline gives CDR1 LGHDT, CDR2 YNNKEL (reference sequence). CDR3 length: 14 residues. Trimming removed 4 bases at V and 2 bases at J, with 11 bases between. In nucleotides, the CDR3 is TGTGCCAGCAGCCCTTTCGCGGGACAAGAGACCCAGTACTTC. This sequence encodes CASSPFAGQETQYF.

The chain carries TRBV27 and TRBJ2-2; D uncertain. V lost 5 bases and J lost 6, with 10 bases in between. This CDR3 spans 13 amino acids. The germline V gene has CDR1 MNHEY and CDR2 SMNVEV (reference sequence). This CDR3 reads CASSPRIAGELFF. The CDR3, as DNA: TGTGCCAGCAGTCCGCGAATCGCCGGGGAGCTGTTTTTT.

The rearrangement joins TRBV29-1 to TRBJ1-5, with no clear D. CDR1 SQVTM and CDR2 ANQGSEA come from the germline V gene. CDR3 length equals 12 residues. Trimming cost V 4 bases and J 4 bases, with 8 bases left between them. The CDR3 coding sequence is TGCAGCGTTGGTTTTCCGAATCAGCCCCAGCATTTT. This sequence encodes CSVGFPNQPQHF.

V is TRBV11-3 and J is TRBJ2-3; 8 nucleotides match TRBD2. The CDR3 has 14 residues. The germline gives CDR1 SGHNT, CDR2 YENEEA. The V segment lost 4 bases and the J segment 6 bases; nucleotides outside the gene matches: 6. CDR3 nucleotides: TGTGCCAGCAGCTCATCCGGGACTAGGGATACGCAGTATTTT. The encoded protein is CASSSSGTRDTQYF.

The rearrangement uses TRBV18 and TRBJ2-4; 10 nucleotides align to TRBD1. The germline V gene encodes CDR1 KGHSH and CDR2 LQKENI. The trim removed 3 bases at V and 6 bases at J, leaving 5 bases unmatched. This CDR3 is built from 15 residues. CDR3: CASSPNRDRGNIQYF. The CDR3, as DNA: TGTGCCAGCTCACCCAACCGGGACAGGGGAAACATTCAGTACTTC.